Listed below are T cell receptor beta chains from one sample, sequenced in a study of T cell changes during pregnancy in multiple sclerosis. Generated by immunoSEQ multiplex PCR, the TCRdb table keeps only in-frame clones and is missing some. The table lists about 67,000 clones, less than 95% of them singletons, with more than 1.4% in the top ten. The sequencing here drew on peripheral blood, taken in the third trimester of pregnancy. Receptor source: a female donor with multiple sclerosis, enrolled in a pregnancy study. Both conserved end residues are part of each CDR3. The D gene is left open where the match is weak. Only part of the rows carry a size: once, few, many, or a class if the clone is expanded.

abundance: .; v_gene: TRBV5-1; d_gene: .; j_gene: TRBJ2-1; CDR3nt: TGCGCCAGCAGCTCGGGACTCCCAAGCTCCTACAATGAGCAGTTCTTC; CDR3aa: CASSSGLPSSYNEQFF
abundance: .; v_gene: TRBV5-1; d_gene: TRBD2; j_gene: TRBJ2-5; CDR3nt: TGCGCCAGCAGCTTGAGCGGGGGGGAGGAGACCCAGTACTTC; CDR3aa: CASSLSGGEETQYF
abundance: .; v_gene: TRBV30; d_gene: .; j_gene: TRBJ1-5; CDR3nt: TGTGCCTGGTCAAATTACAGGGATTCCAGGGCCCAGCATTTT; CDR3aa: CAWSNYRDSRAQHF
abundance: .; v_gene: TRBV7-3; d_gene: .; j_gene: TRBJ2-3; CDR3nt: TGTGCCAGCAGCTTACAGGAGGACACAGATACGCAGTATTTT; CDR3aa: CASSLQEDTDTQYF
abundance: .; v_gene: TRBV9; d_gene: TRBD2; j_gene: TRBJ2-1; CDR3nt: TGTGCCAGCAGCGTAGGGGCAACGGGGGGGCTTAGTGAGCAGTTCTTC; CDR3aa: CASSVGATGGLSEQFF
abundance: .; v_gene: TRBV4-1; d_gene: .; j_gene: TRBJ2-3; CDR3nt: TGCGCCAGCAGCCAAGATGGTGGGGGGGCTGGCACAGATACGCAGTATTTT; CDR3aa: CASSQDGGGAGTDTQYF
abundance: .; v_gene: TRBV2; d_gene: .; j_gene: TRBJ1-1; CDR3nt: TGTGCCAGCCGGGTGGGGGGAGAGTGGTCTGAAGCTTTCTTT; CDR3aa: CASRVGGEWSEAFF
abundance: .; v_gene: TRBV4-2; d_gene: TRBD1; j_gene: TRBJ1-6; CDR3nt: TGTGCCAGCAGCAGGACAGAGATCCGGGACAGTAATTCACCCCTCCACTTT; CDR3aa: CASSRTEIRDSNSPLHF
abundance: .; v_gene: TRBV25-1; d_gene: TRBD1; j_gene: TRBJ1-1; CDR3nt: TGTGCCAGCAGTGGGGATCCGGGACAGATTACAGAAGCTTTCTTT; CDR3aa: CASSGDPGQITEAFF
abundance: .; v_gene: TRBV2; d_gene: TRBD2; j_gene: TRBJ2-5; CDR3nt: TGTGCCAGCAGAAAAGGACTAGCGGGGGGGTTACAAGAGACCCAGTACTTC; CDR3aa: CASRKGLAGGLQETQYF
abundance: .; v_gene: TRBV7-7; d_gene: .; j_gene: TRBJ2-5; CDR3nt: TGTGCCAGCAGCTTAGACATTCAAGAGACCCAGTACTTC; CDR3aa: CASSLDIQETQYF
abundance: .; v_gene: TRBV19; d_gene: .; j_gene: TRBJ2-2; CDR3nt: TGTGCCAGTAGTGGTTCAGGGGCAGCCACCGGGGAGCTGTTTTTT; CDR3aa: CASSGSGAATGELFF
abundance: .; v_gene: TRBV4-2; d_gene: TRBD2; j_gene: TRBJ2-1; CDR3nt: TGTGCCAGCAGCCAAGATCGGATTAGCGGGAGGGGGCAGTTCTTC; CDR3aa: CASSQDRISGRGQFF
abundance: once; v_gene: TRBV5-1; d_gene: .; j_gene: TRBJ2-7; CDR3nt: TGCGCCAGCAGCTTGGCAGGGTTCAACGAGCAGTACTTC; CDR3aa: CASSLAGFNEQYF
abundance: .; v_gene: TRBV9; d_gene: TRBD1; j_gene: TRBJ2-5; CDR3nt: TGTGCCAGCAGCACCGGACAGGGGGGAGAGACCCAGTACTTC; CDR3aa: CASSTGQGGETQYF
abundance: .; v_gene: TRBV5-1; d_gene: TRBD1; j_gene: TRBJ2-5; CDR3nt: TGCGCCAGCAGCTTACTCCGACAGGGGGGACAGTACCAAGAGACCCAGTACTTC; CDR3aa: CASSLLRQGGQYQETQYF
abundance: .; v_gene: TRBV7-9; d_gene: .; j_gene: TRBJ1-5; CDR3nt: TGTGCCAGCAGCTCTGCGGGGCGGCCCCAGCATTTT; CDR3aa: CASSSAGRPQHF
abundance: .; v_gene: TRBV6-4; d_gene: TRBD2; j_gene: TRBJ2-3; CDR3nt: TGTGCCAGCAGTGAACTAGCGGGGGGGCCCACAGATACGCAGTATTTT; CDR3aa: CASSELAGGPTDTQYF